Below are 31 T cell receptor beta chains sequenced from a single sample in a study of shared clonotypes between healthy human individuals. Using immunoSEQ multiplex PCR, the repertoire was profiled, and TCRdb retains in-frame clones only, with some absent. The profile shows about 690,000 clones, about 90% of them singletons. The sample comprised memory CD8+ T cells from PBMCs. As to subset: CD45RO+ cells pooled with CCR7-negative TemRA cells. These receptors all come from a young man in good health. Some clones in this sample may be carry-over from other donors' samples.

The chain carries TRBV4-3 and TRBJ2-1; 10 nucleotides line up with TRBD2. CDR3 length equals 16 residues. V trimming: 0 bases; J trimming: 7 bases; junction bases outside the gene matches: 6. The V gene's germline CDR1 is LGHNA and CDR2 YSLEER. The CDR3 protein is CASSQDNGLAANEQFF. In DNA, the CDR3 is TGCGCCAGCAGCCAAGACAACGGACTAGCGGCGAATGAGCAGTTCTTC.

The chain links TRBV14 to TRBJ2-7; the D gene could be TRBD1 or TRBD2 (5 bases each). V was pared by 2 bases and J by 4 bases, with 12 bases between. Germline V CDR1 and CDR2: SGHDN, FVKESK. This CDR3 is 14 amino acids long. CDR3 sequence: CASSQRGPGYEQYF. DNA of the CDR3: TGTGCCAGCAGCCAAAGGGGCCCGGGATACGAGCAGTACTTC.

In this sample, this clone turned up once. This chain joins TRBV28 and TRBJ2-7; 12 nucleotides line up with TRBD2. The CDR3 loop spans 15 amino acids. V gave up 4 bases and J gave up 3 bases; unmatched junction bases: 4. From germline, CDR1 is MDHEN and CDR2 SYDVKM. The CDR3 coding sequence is TGTGCCAGCAGTTATGGGACTAGCGGGCTCTACGAGCAGTACTTC. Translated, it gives CASSYGTSGLYEQYF.

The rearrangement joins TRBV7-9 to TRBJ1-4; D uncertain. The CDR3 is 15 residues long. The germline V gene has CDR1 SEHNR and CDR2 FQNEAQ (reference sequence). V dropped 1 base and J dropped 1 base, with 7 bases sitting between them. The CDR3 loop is CASSLVPVTNEKLFF. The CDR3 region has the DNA TGTGCCAGCAGCTTAGTGCCTGTAACTAATGAAAAACTGTTTTTT.

The CDR3 DNA follows: TGTGCCAGCAGTTTTAGGGGGGGTAGCTCCTACGAGCAGTACTTC. Translating it yields CASSFRGGSSYEQYF. The chain uses TRBV6-5 and TRBJ2-7; D is possibly TRBD2 (7 bases). V was cut by 4 bases and J by 0 bases, with 13 bases left in between. CDR3 length: 15 residues. Germline V gene data show CDR1 as MNHEY and CDR2 as SVGAGI.

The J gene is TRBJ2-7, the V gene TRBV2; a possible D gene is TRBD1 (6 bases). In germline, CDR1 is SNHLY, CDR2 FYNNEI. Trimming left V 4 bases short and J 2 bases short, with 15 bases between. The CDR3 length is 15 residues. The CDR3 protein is CASSARGAVAYEQYF. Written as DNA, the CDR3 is TGTGCCAGCAGTGCCAGGGGAGCGGTGGCCTACGAGCAGTACTTC.

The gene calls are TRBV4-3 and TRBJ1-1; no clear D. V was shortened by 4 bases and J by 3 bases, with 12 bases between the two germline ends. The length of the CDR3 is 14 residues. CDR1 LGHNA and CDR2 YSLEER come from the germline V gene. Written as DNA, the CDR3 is TGCGCCAGCAGCCTTCGGACCCCTGACACTGAAGCTTTCTTT. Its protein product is CASSLRTPDTEAFF.

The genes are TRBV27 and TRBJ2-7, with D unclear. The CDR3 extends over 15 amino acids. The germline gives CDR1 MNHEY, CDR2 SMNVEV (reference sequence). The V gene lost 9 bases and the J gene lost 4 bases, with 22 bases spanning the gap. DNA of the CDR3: TGTGCCAGTGCCCCAAATGTTGTGTTAAAATACGAGCAGTACTTC. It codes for CASAPNVVLKYEQYF.

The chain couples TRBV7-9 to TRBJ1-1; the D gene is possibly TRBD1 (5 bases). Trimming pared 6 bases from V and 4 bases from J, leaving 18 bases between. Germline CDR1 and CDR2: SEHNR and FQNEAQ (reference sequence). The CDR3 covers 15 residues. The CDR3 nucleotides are TGTGCCAGCAGATCCCCGGTGGGGCTTGGCACTGAAGCTTTCTTT. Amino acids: CASRSPVGLGTEAFF. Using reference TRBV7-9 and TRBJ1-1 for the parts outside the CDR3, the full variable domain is DTGVSQNPRHKITKRGQNVTFRCDPISEHNRLYWYRQTLGQGPEFLTYFQNEAQLEKSRLLSDRFSAERPKGSFSTLEIQRTEQGDSAMYLCASRSPVGLGTEAFFGQGTRLTVV.

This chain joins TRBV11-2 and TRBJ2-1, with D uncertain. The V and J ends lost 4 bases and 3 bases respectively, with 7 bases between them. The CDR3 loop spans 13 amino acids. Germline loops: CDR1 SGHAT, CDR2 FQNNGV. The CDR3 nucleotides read TGTGCCAGCAGCTCCCTAGGCTACAATGAGCAGTTCTTC. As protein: CASSSLGYNEQFF. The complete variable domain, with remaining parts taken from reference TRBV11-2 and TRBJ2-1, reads EAGVAQSPRYKIIEKRQSVAFWCNPISGHATLYWYQQILGQGPKLLIQFQNNGVVDDSQLPKDRFSAERLKGVDSTLKIQPAKLEDSAVYLCASSSLGYNEQFFGPGTRLTVL.

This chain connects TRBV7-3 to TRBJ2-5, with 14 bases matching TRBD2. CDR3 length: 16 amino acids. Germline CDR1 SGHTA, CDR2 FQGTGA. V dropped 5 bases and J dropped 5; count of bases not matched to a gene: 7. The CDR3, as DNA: TGTGCCAGCAGCCTAGGACTAGCGGGAGGTCGGGAGACCCAGTACTTC. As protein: CASSLGLAGGRETQYF.

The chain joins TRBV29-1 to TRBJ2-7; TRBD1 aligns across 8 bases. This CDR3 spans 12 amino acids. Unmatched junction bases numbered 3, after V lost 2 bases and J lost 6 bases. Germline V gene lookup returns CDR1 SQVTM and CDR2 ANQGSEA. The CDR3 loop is CSVERTGREQYF. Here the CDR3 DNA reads TGCAGCGTTGAACGGACAGGGCGCGAGCAGTACTTC.

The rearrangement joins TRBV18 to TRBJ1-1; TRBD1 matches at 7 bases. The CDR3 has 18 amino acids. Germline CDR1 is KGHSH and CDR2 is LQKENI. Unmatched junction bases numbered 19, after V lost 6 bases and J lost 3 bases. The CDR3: CASSPRVGGSLEDTEAFF. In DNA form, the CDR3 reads TGTGCCAGCTCCCCCCGGGTAGGGGGCAGTTTGGAGGACACTGAAGCTTTCTTT.

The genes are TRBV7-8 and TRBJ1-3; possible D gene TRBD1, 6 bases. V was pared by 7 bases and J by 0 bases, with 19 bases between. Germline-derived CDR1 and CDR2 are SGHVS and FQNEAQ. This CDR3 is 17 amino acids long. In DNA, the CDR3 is TGTGCCAGCATCACCGGAGTGGGGGCCTCCTCTGGAAACACCATATATTTT. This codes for CASITGVGASSGNTIYF. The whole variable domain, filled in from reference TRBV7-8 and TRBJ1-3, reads GAGVSQSPRYKVAKRGQDVALRCDPISGHVSLFWYQQALGQGPEFLTYFQNEAQLDKSGLPSDRFFAERPEGSVSTLKIQRTQQEDSAVYLCASITGVGASSGNTIYFGEGSWLTVV.

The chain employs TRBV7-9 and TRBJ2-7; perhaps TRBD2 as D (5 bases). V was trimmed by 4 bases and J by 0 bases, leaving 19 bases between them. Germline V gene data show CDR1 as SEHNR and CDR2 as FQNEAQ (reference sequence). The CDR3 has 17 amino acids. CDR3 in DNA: TGTGCCAGCAGCTCCTCGGGAAGAGGCTCAAGCTCCTACGAGCAGTACTTC. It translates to CASSSSGRGSSSYEQYF.

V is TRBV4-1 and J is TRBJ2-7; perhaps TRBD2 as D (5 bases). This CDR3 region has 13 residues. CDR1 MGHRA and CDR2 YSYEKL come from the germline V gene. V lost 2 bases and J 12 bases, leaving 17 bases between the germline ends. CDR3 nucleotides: TGCGCCAGCAGCCAATATATGGGGATAGAGGGGTACTTC. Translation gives CASSQYMGIEGYF.

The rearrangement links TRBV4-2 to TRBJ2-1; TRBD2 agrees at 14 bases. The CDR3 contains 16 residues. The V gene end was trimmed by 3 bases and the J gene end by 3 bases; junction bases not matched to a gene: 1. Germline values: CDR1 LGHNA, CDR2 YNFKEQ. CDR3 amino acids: CASSQGLAGDYNEQFF. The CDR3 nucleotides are TGTGCCAGCAGCCAGGGACTAGCGGGAGACTACAATGAGCAGTTCTTC.

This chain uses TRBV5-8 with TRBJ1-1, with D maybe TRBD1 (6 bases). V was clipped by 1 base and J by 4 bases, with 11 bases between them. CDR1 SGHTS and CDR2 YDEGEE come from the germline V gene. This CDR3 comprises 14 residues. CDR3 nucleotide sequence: TGTGCCAGCAGCTTGTTGTCAGGGGCCACTGAAGCTTTCTTT. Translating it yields CASSLLSGATEAFF.

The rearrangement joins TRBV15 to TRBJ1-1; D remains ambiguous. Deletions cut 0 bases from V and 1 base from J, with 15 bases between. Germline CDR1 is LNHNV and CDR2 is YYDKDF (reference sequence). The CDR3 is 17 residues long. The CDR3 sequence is CATSRDLRGYRNTEAFF. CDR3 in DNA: TGTGCCACCAGCAGAGATCTGCGGGGTTACCGGAACACTGAAGCTTTCTTT.

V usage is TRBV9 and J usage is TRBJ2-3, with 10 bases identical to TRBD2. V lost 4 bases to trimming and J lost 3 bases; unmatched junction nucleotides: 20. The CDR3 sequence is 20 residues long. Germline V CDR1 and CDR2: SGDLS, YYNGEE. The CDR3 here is CASSPGGRDSLAGETDTQYF. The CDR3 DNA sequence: TGTGCCAGCAGCCCAGGTGGGCGGGATTCCCTAGCGGGAGAAACAGATACGCAGTATTTT.

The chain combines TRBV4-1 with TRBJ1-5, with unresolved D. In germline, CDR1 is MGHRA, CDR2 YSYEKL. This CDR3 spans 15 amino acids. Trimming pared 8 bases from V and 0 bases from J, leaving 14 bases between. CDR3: CASGAVPSSNQPQHF. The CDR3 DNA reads TGCGCCAGCGGAGCAGTCCCGAGTAGCAATCAGCCCCAGCATTTT.

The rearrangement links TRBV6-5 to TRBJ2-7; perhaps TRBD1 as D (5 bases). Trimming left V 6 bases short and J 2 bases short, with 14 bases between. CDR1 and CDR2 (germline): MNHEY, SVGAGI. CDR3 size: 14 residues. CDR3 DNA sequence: TGTGCCAGCAGCGGACACAGTTACACCTACGAGCAGTACTTC. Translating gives CASSGHSYTYEQYF.

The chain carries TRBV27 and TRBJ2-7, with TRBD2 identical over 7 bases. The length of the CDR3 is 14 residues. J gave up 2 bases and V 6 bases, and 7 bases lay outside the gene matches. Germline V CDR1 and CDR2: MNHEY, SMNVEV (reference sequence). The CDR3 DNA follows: TGTGCCAGCAGGTCAGCGGGATCGGCCTACGAGCAGTACTTC. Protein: CASRSAGSAYEQYF.

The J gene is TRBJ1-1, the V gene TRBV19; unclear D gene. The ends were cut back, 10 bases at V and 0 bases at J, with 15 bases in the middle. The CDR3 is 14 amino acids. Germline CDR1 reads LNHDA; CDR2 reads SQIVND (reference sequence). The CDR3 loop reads CATQWSVVNTEAFF. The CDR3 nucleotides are TGTGCCACCCAGTGGTCCGTTGTGAACACTGAAGCTTTCTTT.

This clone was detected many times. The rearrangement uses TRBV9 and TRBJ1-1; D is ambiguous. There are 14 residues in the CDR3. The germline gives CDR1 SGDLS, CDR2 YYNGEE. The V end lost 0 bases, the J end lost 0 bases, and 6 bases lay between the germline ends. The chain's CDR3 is CASSVALVNTEAFF. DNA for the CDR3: TGTGCCAGCAGCGTAGCATTGGTGAACACTGAAGCTTTCTTT.

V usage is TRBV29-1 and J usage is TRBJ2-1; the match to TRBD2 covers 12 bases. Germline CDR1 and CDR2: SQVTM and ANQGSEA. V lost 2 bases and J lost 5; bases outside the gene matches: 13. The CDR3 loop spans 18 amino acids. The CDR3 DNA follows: TGCAGCGTTGAAAAGACTAGCGGGGGTCGGGGTCCCGACAATGAGCAGTTCTTC. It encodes CSVEKTSGGRGPDNEQFF.

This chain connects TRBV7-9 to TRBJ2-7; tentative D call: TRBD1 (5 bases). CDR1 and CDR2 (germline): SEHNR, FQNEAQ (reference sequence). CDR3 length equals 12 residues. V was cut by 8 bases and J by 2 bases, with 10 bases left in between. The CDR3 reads CASQGAPYEQYF. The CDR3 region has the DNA TGTGCCAGCCAGGGCGCGCCCTACGAGCAGTACTTC. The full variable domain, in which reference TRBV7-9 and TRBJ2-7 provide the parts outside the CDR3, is DTGVSQNPRHKITKRGQNVTFRCDPISEHNRLYWYRQTLGQGPEFLTYFQNEAQLEKSRLLSDRFSAERPKGSFSTLEIQRTEQGDSAMYLCASQGAPYEQYFGPGTRLTVT.

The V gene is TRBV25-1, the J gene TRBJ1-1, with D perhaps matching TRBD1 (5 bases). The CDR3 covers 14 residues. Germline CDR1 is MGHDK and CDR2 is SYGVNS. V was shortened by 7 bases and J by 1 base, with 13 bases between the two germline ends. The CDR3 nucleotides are TGTGCCAGCACCGCATGGGGGGAGAACACTGAAGCTTTCTTT. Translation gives CASTAWGENTEAFF.

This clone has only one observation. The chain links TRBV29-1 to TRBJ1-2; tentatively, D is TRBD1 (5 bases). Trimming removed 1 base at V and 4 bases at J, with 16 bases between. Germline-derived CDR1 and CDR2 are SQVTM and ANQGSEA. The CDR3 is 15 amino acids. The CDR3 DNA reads TGCAGCGTTGAAGGAGGGGATTTCAAGGTCTATGGCTACACCTTC. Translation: CSVEGGDFKVYGYTF.

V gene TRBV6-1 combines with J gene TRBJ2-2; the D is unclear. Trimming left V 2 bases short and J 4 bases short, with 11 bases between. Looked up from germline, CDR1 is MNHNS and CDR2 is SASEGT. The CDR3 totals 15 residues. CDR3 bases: TGTGCCAGCAGTGAAACAACCTGGACCACCGGGGAGCTGTTTTTT. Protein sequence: CASSETTWTTGELFF.

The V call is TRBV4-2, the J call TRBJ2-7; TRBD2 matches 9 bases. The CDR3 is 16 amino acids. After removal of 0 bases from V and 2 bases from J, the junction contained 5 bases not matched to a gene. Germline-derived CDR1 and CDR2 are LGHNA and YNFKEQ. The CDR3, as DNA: TGTGCCAGCAGCCAAGAATGGCTAGCGGGGACCTACGAGCAGTACTTC. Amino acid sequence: CASSQEWLAGTYEQYF.